This record looks at one T cell receptor (beta chain) sequence and its context. A much larger clone is a single base away; this may be a read error. This entry is derived from a study of Graves' ophthalmopathy and Graves' hyperthyroidism. The CDR3 consists of 16 residues. The germline CDR1 and CDR2 sequences are DFQATT and SNEGSKA (reference sequence). RNA transcripts yielded amplified TCR beta CDR3 regions. Second-round multiplex PCR followed a first-round RT-PCR using HTBI primers. MiXCR, applied by TCRdb to the multiplex PCR reads, yields one record per CDR3 protein. The sample shows hundreds of thousands of distinct CDR3 sequences, under 50% of them seen only once. The study excluded patients with other autoimmune diseases, uncontrolled infections, pregnancy or lactation.

Sequenced material: peripheral blood. The V gene is TRBV20-1, the J gene TRBJ1-2, with 7 bases fitting TRBD1. The TCR originated in an adult man with Graves' ophthalmopathy. CDR3 nucleotides: TGCAGTGCTAGAGTTAGGGCGGGCAGGGGGAACTATGGCCACACCTTC. Translating gives CSARVRAGRGNYGHTF.